This T cell receptor (beta chain) derives from a study of cytomegalovirus exposure and HLA in healthy donors. A multiplex PCR was run with 60 Vbeta primers and 13 Jbeta primers. The method was immunoSEQ multiplex PCR; TCRdb's version includes in-frame clones alone and lacks a portion of them. The data show 150,000 or so clones, about four fifths seen once. This CDR3 is built from 19 residues. Germline loops: CDR1 MNHNS, CDR2 SASEGT. V dropped 0 bases and J dropped 3; count of bases not matched to a gene: 14. For this clone: The antigen is undetermined.

Whole-study results and caveats: A later analysis reported that several of the most significant clusters appeared to be linked to common viral pathogens, among them Epstein-Barr virus.

The material sequenced was PBMCs. The chain carries TRBV6-1 and TRBJ1-3; 7 bases map to TRBD1. This TCR was recovered from a woman aged 18 to 35 in good health and CMV-seronegative. CDR3 sequence (DNA): TGTGCCAGCAGTGAAGCCTTCGGACAGGCGGGCGGTCTTGGAAACACCATATATTTT. Protein sequence: CASSEAFGQAGGLGNTIYF.